This T cell receptor beta chain was identified during a study of T cells in Graves' hyperthyroidism and ophthalmopathy. Study-level results: Blood also showed most of the thyroid clonotypes that were expanded above 0.001.

To note about this clonotype: The antigen remains undetermined. One end of the junction is discordant with germline, which a read error may explain.

RNA transcripts gave rise to amplified TCR beta CDR3 regions. The HTBI primer set served for first-round RT-PCR of the TCR CDR3. TCRdb itself ran the multiplex PCR reads through MiXCR, one entry per CDR3 protein. The data contain 750,000 to 900,000 distinct CDR3 sequences, 35% to 40% of them singletons. Clinical symptoms, serum thyroxine, TRAb, thyroid ultrasound and orbital computed tomography established diagnosis. The CDR3 runs 17 residues. Per the germline V gene, CDR1 is LGHNA and CDR2 is YSLEER. The V call is TRBV4-3, the J call TRBJ2-5, with 9 nucleotides matching TRBD2. Sequencing was performed on blood. This TCR was sampled from a man aged 18 to 35 with Graves' hyperthyroidism. The CDR3 sequence: CTSSQDFPSGKAETQYF. The CDR3 nucleotides read TGCACCAGCAGCCAAGATTTCCCTAGCGGGAAGGCGGAGACCCAGTACTTC.